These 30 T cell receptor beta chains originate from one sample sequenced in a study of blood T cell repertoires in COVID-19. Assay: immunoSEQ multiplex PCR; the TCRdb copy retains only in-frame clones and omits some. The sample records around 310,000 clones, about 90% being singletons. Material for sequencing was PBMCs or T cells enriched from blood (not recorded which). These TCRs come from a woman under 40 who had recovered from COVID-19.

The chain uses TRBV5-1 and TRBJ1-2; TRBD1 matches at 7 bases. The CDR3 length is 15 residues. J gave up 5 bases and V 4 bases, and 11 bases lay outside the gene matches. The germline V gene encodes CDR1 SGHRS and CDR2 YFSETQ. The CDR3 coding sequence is TGCGCCAGCAGCACGCAACAGGGGTCTCTATATGGCTACACCTTC. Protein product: CASSTQQGSLYGYTF.

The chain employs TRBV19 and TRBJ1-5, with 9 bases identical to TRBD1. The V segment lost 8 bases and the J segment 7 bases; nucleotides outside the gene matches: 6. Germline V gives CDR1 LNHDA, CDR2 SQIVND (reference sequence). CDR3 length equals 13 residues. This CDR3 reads CASRPTGGQPQHF. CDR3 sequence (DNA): TGTGCCAGTCGGCCCACAGGGGGCCAGCCCCAGCATTTT.

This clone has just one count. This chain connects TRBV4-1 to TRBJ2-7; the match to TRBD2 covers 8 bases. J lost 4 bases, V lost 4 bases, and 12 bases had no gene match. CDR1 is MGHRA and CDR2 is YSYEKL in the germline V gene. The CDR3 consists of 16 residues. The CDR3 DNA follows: TGCGCCAGCAGCCTGGGACTAGGGCCCCCTAGGTACGAGCAGTACTTC. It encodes CASSLGLGPPRYEQYF.

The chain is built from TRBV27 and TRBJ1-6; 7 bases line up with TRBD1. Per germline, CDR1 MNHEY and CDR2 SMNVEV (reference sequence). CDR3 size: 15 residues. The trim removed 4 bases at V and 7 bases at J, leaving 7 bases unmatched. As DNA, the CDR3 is TGTGCCAGCAGTTCCTGGACAGGACCGAATTCACCCCTCCACTTT. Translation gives CASSSWTGPNSPLHF.

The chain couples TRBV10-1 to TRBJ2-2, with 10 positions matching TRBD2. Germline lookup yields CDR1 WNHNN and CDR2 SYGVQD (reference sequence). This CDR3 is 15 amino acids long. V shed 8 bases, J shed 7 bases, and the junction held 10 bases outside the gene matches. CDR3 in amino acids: CASGTGTSVGGELFF. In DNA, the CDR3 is TGCGCCAGCGGAACCGGGACTAGCGTTGGCGGGGAGCTGTTTTTT.

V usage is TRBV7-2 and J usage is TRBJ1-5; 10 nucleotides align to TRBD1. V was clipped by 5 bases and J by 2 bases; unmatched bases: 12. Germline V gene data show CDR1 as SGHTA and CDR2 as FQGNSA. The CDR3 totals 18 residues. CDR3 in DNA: TGTGCCAGCAGCCCAAATCCGGGACAGGGGTTTGGCAATCAGCCCCAGCATTTT. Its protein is CASSPNPGQGFGNQPQHF. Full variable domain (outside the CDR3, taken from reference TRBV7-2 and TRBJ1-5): GAGVSQSPSNKVTEKGKDVELRCDPISGHTALYWYRQSLGQGLEFLIYFQGNSAPDKSGLPSDRFSAERTGGSVSTLTIQRTQQEDSAVYLCASSPNPGQGFGNQPQHFGDGTRLSIL.

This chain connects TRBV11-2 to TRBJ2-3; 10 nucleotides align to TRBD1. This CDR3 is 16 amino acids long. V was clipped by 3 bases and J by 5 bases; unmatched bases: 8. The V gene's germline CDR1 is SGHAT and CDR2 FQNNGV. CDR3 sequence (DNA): TGTGCCAGCAGCTTCCTCAAGGGACAGGGGATAGATACGCAGTATTTT. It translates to CASSFLKGQGIDTQYF.

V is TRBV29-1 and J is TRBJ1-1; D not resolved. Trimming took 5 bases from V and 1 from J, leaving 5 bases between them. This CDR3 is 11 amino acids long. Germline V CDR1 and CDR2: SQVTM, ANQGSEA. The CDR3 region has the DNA TGCAGCGTTCACTGGAACACTGAAGCTTTCTTT. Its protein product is CSVHWNTEAFF.

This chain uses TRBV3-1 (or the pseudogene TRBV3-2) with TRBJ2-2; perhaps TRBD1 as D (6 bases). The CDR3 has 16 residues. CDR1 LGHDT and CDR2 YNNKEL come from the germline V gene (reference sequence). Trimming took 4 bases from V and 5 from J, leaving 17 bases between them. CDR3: CASSRDIAVGTGELFF. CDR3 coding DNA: TGTGCCAGCAGCCGGGACATAGCCGTGGGGACCGGGGAGCTGTTTTTT.

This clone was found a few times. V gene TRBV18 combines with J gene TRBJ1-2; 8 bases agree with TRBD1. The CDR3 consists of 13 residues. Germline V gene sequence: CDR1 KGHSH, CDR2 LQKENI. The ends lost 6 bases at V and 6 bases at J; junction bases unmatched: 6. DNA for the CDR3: TGTGCCAGCTCGCCGGACAGGGACCATGGCTACACCTTC. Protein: CASSPDRDHGYTF.

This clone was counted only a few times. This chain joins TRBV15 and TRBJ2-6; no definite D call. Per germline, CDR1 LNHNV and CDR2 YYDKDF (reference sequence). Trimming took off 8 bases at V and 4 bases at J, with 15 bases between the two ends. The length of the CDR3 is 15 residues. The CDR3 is CATGPFNPGANVLTF. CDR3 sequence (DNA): TGTGCCACCGGGCCCTTCAACCCCGGGGCCAACGTCCTGACTTTC.

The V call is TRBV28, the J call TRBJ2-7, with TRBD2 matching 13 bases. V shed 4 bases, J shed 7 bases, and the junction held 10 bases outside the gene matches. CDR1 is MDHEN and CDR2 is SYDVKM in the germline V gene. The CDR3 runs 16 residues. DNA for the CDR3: TGTGCCAGCAGTTCCACCCCGGGACTAGCGGGACAGGAGCAGTACTTC. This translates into CASSSTPGLAGQEQYF.

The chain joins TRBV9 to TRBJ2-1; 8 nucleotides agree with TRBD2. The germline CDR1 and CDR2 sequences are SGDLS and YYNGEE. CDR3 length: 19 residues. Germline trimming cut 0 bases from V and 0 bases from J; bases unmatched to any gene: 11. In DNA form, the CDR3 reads TGTGCCAGCAGCGTAGGTGTAACGGGAGGGACGAGCTCCTACAATGAGCAGTTCTTC. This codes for CASSVGVTGGTSSYNEQFF.

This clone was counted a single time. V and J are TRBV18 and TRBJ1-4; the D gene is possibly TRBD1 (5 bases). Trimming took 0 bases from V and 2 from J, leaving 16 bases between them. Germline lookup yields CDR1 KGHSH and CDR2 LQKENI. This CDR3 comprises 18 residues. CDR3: CASSPPNLGAVTNEKLFF. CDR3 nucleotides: TGTGCCAGCTCACCACCCAATTTAGGGGCAGTGACTAATGAAAAACTGTTTTTT.

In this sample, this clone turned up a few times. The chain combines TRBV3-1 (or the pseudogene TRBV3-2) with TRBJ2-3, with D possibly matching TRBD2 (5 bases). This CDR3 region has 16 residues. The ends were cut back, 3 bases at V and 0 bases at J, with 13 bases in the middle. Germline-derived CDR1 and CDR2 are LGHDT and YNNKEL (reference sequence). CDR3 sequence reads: CASSHWTSFSTDTQYF. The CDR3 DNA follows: TGTGCCAGCAGCCATTGGACTTCCTTTAGCACAGATACGCAGTATTTT.

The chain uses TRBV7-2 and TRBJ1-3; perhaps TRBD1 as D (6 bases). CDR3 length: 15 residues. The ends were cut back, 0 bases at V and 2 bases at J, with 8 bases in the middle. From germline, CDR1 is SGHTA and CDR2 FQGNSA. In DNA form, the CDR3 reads TGTGCCAGCAGCTTAGCCAGGGGAGCTGGAAACACCATATATTTT. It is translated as CASSLARGAGNTIYF.

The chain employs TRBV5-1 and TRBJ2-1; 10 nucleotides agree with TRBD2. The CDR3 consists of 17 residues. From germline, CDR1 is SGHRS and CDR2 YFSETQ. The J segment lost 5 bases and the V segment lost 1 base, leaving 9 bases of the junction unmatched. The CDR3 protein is CASSLWPSGSSDNEQFF. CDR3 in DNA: TGCGCCAGCAGCTTGTGGCCTAGCGGGAGTAGTGACAATGAGCAGTTCTTC.

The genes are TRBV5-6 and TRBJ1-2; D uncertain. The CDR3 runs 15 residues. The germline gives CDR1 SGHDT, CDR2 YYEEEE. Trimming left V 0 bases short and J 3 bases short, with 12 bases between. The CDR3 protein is CASSLAGTTYYGYTF. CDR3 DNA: TGTGCCAGCAGCTTGGCCGGCACTACCTACTATGGCTACACCTTC.

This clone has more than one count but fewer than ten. The CDR3 DNA reads as TGCGCCAGCAGCCCGCGCATAGGGAGCACTGAAGCTTTCTTT. Translation: CASSPRIGSTEAFF. This chain links TRBV5-1 with TRBJ1-1; no reliable D call. Germline CDR1 reads SGHRS; CDR2 reads YFSETQ. The CDR3 is 14 residues long. Between the trimmed V and J ends, which lost 4 bases and 4 bases, there was a span of 14 bases.

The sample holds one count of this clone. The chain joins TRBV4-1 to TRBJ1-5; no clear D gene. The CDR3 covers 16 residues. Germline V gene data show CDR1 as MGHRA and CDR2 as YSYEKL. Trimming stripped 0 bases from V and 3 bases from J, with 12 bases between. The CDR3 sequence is CASSQEATGINQPQHF. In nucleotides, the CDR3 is TGCGCCAGCAGCCAAGAGGCGACGGGAATCAATCAGCCCCAGCATTTT.

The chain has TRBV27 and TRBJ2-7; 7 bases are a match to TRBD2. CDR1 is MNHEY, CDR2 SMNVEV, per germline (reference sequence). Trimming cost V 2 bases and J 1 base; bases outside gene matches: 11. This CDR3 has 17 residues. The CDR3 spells CASSLKDGGSGSYEQYF. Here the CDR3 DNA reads TGTGCCAGCAGTTTAAAGGACGGCGGGAGTGGTTCCTACGAGCAGTACTTC.

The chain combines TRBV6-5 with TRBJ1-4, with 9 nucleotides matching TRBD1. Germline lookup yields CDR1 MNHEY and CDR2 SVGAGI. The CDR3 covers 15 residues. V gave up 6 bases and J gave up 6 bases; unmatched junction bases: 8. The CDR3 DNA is TGTGCCAGCAGACTGGGACAGGGCCCCCATGAAAAACTGTTTTTT. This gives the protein CASRLGQGPHEKLFF.

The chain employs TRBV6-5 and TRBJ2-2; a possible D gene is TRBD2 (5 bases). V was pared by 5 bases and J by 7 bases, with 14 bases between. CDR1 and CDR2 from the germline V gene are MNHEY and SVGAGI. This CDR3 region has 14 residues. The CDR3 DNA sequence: TGTGCCAGCAGTCCGGGCGGGCCGGTCGGGGAGCTGTTTTTT. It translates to CASSPGGPVGELFF.

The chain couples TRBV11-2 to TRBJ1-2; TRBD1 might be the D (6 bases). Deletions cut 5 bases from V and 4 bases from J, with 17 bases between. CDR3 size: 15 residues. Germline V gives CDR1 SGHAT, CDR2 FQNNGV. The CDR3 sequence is CASSPGTGQPYGYTF. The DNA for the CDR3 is TGTGCCAGCAGCCCGGGAACAGGACAGCCCTATGGCTACACCTTC.

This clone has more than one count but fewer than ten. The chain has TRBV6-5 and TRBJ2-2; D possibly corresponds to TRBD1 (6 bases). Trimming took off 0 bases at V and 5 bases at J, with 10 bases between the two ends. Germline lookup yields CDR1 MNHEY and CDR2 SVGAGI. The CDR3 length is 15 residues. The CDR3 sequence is CASSYSFRGTGELFF. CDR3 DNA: TGTGCCAGCAGTTACTCGTTTAGGGGGACCGGGGAGCTGTTTTTT.

The CDR3 spells CASSGRQGEQYF. The CDR3 coding sequence is TGTGCCAGCAGTGGTCGACAGGGTGAGCAGTACTTC. The J gene is TRBJ2-7, the V gene TRBV2, with TRBD1 matching over 7 bases. J lost 7 bases, V lost 4 bases, and 4 bases had no gene match. The V gene's germline CDR1 is SNHLY and CDR2 FYNNEI. This CDR3 contains 12 residues.

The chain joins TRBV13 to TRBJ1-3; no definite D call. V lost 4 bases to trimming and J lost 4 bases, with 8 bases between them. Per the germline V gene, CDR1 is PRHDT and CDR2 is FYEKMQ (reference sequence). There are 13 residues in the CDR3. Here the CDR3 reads CASSSQTGNTIYF. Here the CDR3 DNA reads TGTGCCAGCAGCTCCCAGACAGGAAACACCATATATTTT.

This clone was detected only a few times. The CDR3 spells CASSQDLPTRRGDYGYTF. CDR3 nucleotide sequence: TGCGCCAGCAGCCAAGATTTACCGACTCGGAGGGGAGACTATGGCTACACCTTC. The genes are TRBV4-1 and TRBJ1-2; possible D gene TRBD1, 5 bases. V was pared by 0 bases and J by 3 bases, with 20 bases between. Germline CDR1 reads MGHRA; CDR2 reads YSYEKL. The CDR3 consists of 18 residues.

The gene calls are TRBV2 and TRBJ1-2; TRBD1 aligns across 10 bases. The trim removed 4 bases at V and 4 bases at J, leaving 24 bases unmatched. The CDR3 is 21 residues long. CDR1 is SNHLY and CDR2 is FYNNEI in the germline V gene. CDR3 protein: CASSGDPIMGTGEENVYGYTF. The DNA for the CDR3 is TGTGCCAGCAGTGGGGACCCTATTATGGGGACAGGGGAAGAAAACGTCTATGGCTACACCTTC. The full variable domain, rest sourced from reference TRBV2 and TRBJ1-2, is EPEVTQTPSHQVTQMGQEVILRCVPISNHLYFYWYRQILGQKVEFLVSFYNNEISEKSEIFDDQFSVERPDGSNFTLKIRSTKLEDSAMYFCASSGDPIMGTGEENVYGYTFGSGTRLTVV.

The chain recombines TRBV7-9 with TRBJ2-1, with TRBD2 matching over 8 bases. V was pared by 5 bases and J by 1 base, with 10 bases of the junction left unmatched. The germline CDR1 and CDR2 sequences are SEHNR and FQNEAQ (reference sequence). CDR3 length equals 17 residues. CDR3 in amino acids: CASSAGRGAHSYNEQFF. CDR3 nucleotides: TGTGCCAGCAGCGCCGGGAGGGGCGCACATTCCTACAATGAGCAGTTCTTC.